A selection of T cell receptor beta chains follows, all from one sample in a study of blood T cells in healthy people across ages. MiXCR was run by TCRdb on the 5' RACE reads, yielding one entry per CDR3 protein. The data show roughly 1.5 million distinct CDR3 sequences, around 40% seen once. The sample consisted of blood. Receptor source: a woman younger than 30 in good health. Each CDR3 is given with its conserved first and last residue. D genes are given only for firm matches. Clone size is not always given. Where it is, it says once, few, many or a class for expanded clones.

NA	TRBJ1-1	NA	TRBV3-1	TGTGCCAGCAGCCAAGCCCCCCCGGACAGGAACACTGAAGCTTTCTTT	CASSQAPPDRNTEAFF
NA	TRBJ2-7	TRBD1	TRBV20-1	TGCAGTGCTAGGCTCGACAGGGGGCTCTACGAGCAGTACTTC	CSARLDRGLYEQYF
NA	TRBJ1-1	NA	TRBV12-3/TRBV12-4	TGTGCCAGCCAGACGTGGGTGACTGAAGCTTTCTTT	CASQTWVTEAFF
NA	TRBJ2-7	TRBD2	TRBV28	TGTGCCAGCACCCAGGAGGCTAGCGGGAGTAACGAGCAGTACTTC	CASTQEASGSNEQYF
NA	TRBJ1-1	NA	TRBV20-1	TGCAGTGCTTCCAGGTTTGAAGCTTTCTTT	CSASRFEAFF
NA	TRBJ1-5	NA	TRBV25-1	TGTGCCAGCAGTGTTCCCCTCCAGCCCCAGCATTTT	CASSVPLQPQHF
few	TRBJ2-7	NA	TRBV7-2	TGTGCCAGCAGTTCTGAGGGGGGACGGAGGCGCAATGAGCAGTACTTC	CASSSEGGRRRNEQYF
few	TRBJ2-3	NA	TRBV7-2	TGTGCCAGCAGCTTGGAAGTGCACACAGATACGCAGTATTTT	CASSLEVHTDTQYF
few	TRBJ1-2	TRBD1	TRBV7-2	TGTGCCAGCAGCCCAAGGACAGGGGAGGTTTTCTATGGCTACACCTTC	CASSPRTGEVFYGYTF
few	TRBJ2-1	NA	TRBV6-6	TGTGCCAGCAGTTTGACCGTTAGCGTCTCCTACAATGAGCAGTTCTTC	CASSLTVSVSYNEQFF
few	TRBJ1-5	TRBD1	TRBV6-2/TRBV6-3	TGTGCCAGCAGACAGGGGGCGGCTCAGCCCCAGCATTTT	CASRQGAAQPQHF
NA	TRBJ1-1	NA	TRBV5-1	TGCGCCAGCAGCGCTACAGTGATGAACACTGAAGCTTTCTTT	CASSATVMNTEAFF
few	TRBJ1-2	NA	TRBV20-1	TGCAGTGCTAGTGGCAGTCCGTATGGCTACACCTTC	CSASGSPYGYTF
few	TRBJ1-1	TRBD1	TRBV5-1	TGCGCCAGCATCAGCGGCAGGGGGGAAGCTTTCTTT	CASISGRGEAFF
NA	TRBJ2-4	TRBD2	TRBV27	TGTGCCAGCAGTCCGGGACTAGTCCTTGACATTCAGTACTTC	CASSPGLVLDIQYF
few	TRBJ1-1	NA	TRBV20-1	TGCAGTGCTGAACACCAGAACACTGAAGCTTTCTTT	CSAEHQNTEAFF
NA	TRBJ2-1	NA	TRBV5-1	TGCGCCAGCAGCTTGGCCAGAGGGCCTCTCACGAATGAGCAGTTCTTC	CASSLARGPLTNEQFF
NA	TRBJ2-7	NA	TRBV2	TGTGCCAGCACGGAGGGCTCTAGAGCTCCCGAGCAGTACTTC	CASTEGSRAPEQYF
NA	TRBJ1-2	NA	TRBV25-1	TGTGCCAGCAGTTGGGGAGAAAACTTCTATGGCTACACCTTC	CASSWGENFYGYTF
few	TRBJ1-4	TRBD1	TRBV28	TGTGTGGCGGGACAGGGGAATGAAAAACTGTTTTTT	CVAGQGNEKLFF